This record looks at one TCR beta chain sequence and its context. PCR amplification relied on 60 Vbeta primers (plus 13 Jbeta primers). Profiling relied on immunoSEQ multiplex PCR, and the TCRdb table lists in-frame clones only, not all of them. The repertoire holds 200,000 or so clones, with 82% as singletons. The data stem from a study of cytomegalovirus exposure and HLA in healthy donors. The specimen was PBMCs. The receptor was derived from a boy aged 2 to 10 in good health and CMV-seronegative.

The CDR3 sequence: CASSLGQVNSPLHF. CDR3 nucleotide sequence: TGTGCCAGCAGCCTGGGACAGGTTAATTCACCCCTCCACTTT. The J gene is TRBJ1-6, the V gene TRBV9; 8 bases align to TRBD1. The junction had 3 bases not matched to a gene; V was cut back by 4 bases and J by 6 bases. Germline CDR1 and CDR2: SGDLS and YYNGEE. The CDR3 consists of 14 residues.